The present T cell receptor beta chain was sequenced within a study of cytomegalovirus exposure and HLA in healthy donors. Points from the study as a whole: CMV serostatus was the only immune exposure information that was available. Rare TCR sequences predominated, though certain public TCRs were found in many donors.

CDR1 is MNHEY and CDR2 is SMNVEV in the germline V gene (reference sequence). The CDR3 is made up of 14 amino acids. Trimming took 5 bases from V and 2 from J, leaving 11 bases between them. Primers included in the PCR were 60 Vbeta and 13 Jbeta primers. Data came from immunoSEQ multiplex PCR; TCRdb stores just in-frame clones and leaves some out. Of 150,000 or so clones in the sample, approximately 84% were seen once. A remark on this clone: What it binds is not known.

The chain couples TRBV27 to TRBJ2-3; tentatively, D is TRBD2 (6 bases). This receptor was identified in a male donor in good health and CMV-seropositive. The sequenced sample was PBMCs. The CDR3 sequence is CASSLGTYTDTQYF. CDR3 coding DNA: TGTGCCAGCAGTCTCGGGACTTACACAGATACGCAGTATTTT.